This T cell receptor beta chain originates from a study of cytomegalovirus exposure and HLA in healthy donors. Points from the study as a whole: Confirmation in vitro established that three CMV-associated chains were specific for CMV antigens. Overall, approximately 150 TCR beta chains were annotated as cytomegalovirus-associated. A later analysis by the authors found several of the most significant clusters apparently linked to common viral pathogens. Reportedly, HLA-A and HLA-B alleles of most subjects were accurately predicted from TCR beta.

This clone turned up a few times. Antigen specificity is unknown. The PCR ran on 60 Vbeta and 13 Jbeta primers. Produced via immunoSEQ multiplex PCR; TCRdb's table is partial and in-frame only. The sample carries 150,000 to 200,000 clones, roughly 82% recorded once. Germline V lookup: CDR1 SGHDN, CDR2 FVKESK. V gave up 2 bases and J gave up 1 base; unmatched junction bases: 14. The CDR3 extends over 19 amino acids. Sample: PBMCs. This chain connects TRBV14 to TRBJ1-2; 9 bases align to TRBD1. This sequence originates from a woman aged 25-40 years in good health and CMV-seronegative. CDR3 DNA: TGTGCCAGCAGCCAATTCGGGACAGGGAGAATAGTCAATAACTATGGCTACACCTTC. Its protein is CASSQFGTGRIVNNYGYTF.